This T cell receptor (beta chain) was documented in a study of blood T cell repertoires in COVID-19. Whole-study context: Samples came from the United States, Italy and Spain, spanning acute and convalescent COVID-19.

Here immunoSEQ multiplex PCR was the method, and the copy in TCRdb shows in-frame clones only, minus some. The sample includes hundreds of thousands of clones, about four fifths of them seen just once. Individuals drawn from under 30 US areas were about 18 to 100 years old. The study recruited exposed participants who had met a COVID-19 case within 2 weeks before entry. Germline CDR1 is LGHNA and CDR2 is YSLEER. The CDR3 length is 15 residues. V lost 4 bases and J lost 0; bases outside the gene matches: 4. This clonotype was obtained from a woman in her 40s who had been exposed to COVID-19. Sample: PBMCs or T cells enriched from blood (not recorded which). This chain links TRBV4-3 with TRBJ2-3, with 7 nucleotides matching TRBD1. The CDR3 coding sequence is TGCGCCAGCAGCCTTGGACAGGCTAGCACAGATACGCAGTATTTT. Protein: CASSLGQASTDTQYF.